This is a list of T cell receptor beta chains from one sample in a study of molecular identifiers for immune sequencing clone quantification. TCRdb called the PCR reads again in MiXCR, with one record for every CDR3 protein. The sample has over 600,000 distinct CDR3 sequences, 20% seen once. The sequenced sample consisted of naive CD8+ T cells from blood, with Jurkat cell RNA spiked in. Receptors originate from a human donor in good health. Some libraries in this study had Jurkat cell RNA spiked in. CDR3s include the opening cysteine and the closing phenylalanine or tryptophan. A D gene is named only where the DNA matches it firmly. The size entry is marked missing in some rows and otherwise reads once, few, many or a size class.

CDR3 length	clone size	V gene	D gene	J gene	CDR3 DNA	CDR3 protein
14	many	TRBV12-3/TRBV12-4	NA	TRBJ2-5	TGTGCCAGCAGACCCCCAGGGGTCCAAGAGACCCAGTACTTC	CASRPPGVQETQYF
18	many	TRBV7-2	NA	TRBJ2-6	TGTGCCAGCAGCTTAGCTGAGAGACGGAGCTCTGGGGCCAACGTCCTGACTTTC	CASSLAERRSSGANVLTF
16	NA	TRBV20-1	NA	TRBJ1-5	TGCAGTGCTAGCGTACTTCCCGGGGAGAGCAATCAGCCCCAGCATTTT	CSASVLPGESNQPQHF
18	few	TRBV27	TRBD1	TRBJ1-5	TGTGCCAGCAGTTTATTGCCAGGGGGCGAGGGTAGCAATCAGCCCCAGCATTTT	CASSLLPGGEGSNQPQHF
13	NA	TRBV29-1	NA	TRBJ2-1	TGCAGCGTTGAAGCGTGGGGCAACAATGAGCAGTTCTTC	CSVEAWGNNEQFF
15	few	TRBV7-9	TRBD1	TRBJ1-2	TGTGCCAGCAGCCGCCGGGACAGGGGTAACTATGGCTACACCTTC	CASSRRDRGNYGYTF
15	NA	TRBV12-3/TRBV12-4	TRBD1	TRBJ2-2	TGTGCCAGCACGATGACCGGGACAGGGGCCGGGGAGCTGTTTTTT	CASTMTGTGAGELFF
12	many	TRBV5-6	NA	TRBJ1-2	TGTGCCAGCAGCTTTACTAACTATGGCTACACCTTC	CASSFTNYGYTF
16	many	TRBV20-1	TRBD2	TRBJ2-7	TGCAGTGCCCCCAAGCCCGCTAGCGGGAGGGTCTACGAGCAGTACTTC	CSAPKPASGRVYEQYF
14	many	TRBV27	NA	TRBJ2-7	TGTGCCAGCAGTTCGGAGGGCCCATCCTACGAGCAGTACTTC	CASSSEGPSYEQYF
13	many	TRBV7-6	NA	TRBJ2-3	TGTGCCAGCAGCTTAACCGGGGTCGATACGCAGTATTTT	CASSLTGVDTQYF
14	many	TRBV7-6	TRBD1	TRBJ1-1	TGTGCCAGCAGCCCAAGACAGGGGTGGACTGAAGCTTTCTTT	CASSPRQGWTEAFF
13	few	TRBV19	TRBD2	TRBJ2-1	TGTGCCAGTAAGCGGGGGGATCCCACTGAGCAGTTCTTC	CASKRGDPTEQFF
13	few	TRBV7-3	NA	TRBJ2-7	TGTGCCAGCAGCTTAATCATTGGGGACGAGCAGTACTTC	CASSLIIGDEQYF
16	many	TRBV12-5	NA	TRBJ2-7	TGTGCTAGTGGTCCGCTCGGGGCACCCATCCTTCGCGAGCAGTACTTC	CASGPLGAPILREQYF
13	NA	TRBV24-1	NA	TRBJ2-1	TGTGCCACCAGTGACCTAACAGGGATTGAGCAGTTCTTC	CATSDLTGIEQFF
15	many	TRBV7-9	NA	TRBJ1-2	TGTGCCAGCAGCTTGTTATTGGAAGTTAACTATGGCTACACCTTC	CASSLLLEVNYGYTF
14	many	TRBV4-3	NA	TRBJ2-3	TGTGCCAGCAGCCAAGACAGGTCCACAGATACGCAGTATTTT	CASSQDRSTDTQYF
15	many	TRBV7-9	TRBD1	TRBJ2-3	TGTGCCAGCAGCTTCTGGGACAGCTACACAGATACGCAGTATTTT	CASSFWDSYTDTQYF
14	many	TRBV4-1	NA	TRBJ2-1	TGCGCCAGCAGCCAAGATCGATTTCCCGGGGTGGAGTTCTTC	CASSQDRFPGVEFF
14	many	TRBV2	TRBD2	TRBJ2-5	TGTGCCAGCCTGACTAGCGGGGGTCAAGAGACCCAGTACTTC	CASLTSGGQETQYF
13	NA	TRBV4-1	NA	TRBJ2-1	TGCGCCGGCAGCCAAGAGGGGCGCAATGAGCAGTTCTTC	CAGSQEGRNEQFF
13	many	TRBV27	NA	TRBJ2-5	TGTGCCAGCAGTTACAGCCCCCGAGAGACCCAGTACTTC	CASSYSPRETQYF
15	many	TRBV5-1	NA	TRBJ2-3	TGCGCCAGCAGACCGACTGGAACTAGCACAGATACGCAGTATTTT	CASRPTGTSTDTQYF
14	many	TRBV13	TRBD1	TRBJ1-6	TGTGCCAGCAGCTTAAGGGACAGTAATTCACCCCTCCACTTT	CASSLRDSNSPLHF
14	many	TRBV19	NA	TRBJ1-5	TGTGCCAGTAGCCCGGGGGCGGGAGGTCAGCCCCAGCATTTT	CASSPGAGGQPQHF
15	many	TRBV4-3	NA	TRBJ1-4	TGCGCCAGCAGCCAAGATTGGGCCGTTAATGAAAAACTGTTTTTT	CASSQDWAVNEKLFF
18	once	TRBV7-9	NA	TRBJ1-5	TGTGCCAGCAGCTCTAGTCTGACAGAGACTTATAGCAATCAGCCCCAGCATTTT	CASSSSLTETYSNQPQHF
15	NA	TRBV27	TRBD2	TRBJ2-1	TGTGCCACCGGGGGGGTAGCGGGGGGCTACAATGAGCAGTTCTTC	CATGGVAGGYNEQFF
14	NA	TRBV3-1	TRBD1	TRBJ2-7	TGTGCCGGCAGCTACGGGACAGGGGACTACGAGCAGTACTTC	CAGSYGTGDYEQYF
14	many	TRBV18	TRBD1	TRBJ2-1	TGTGCCAGCTCACTGGGGGACAGGGGTAATGAGCAGTTCTTC	CASSLGDRGNEQFF
17	many	TRBV7-2	TRBD1	TRBJ2-7	TGTGCCAGCAGCTTCGGCCCCGGGACAGGGTTGAAGGGCGAGCAGTACTTC	CASSFGPGTGLKGEQYF
12	many	TRBV20-1	NA	TRBJ2-3	TGCAGTGCTCCCGATGGGGCAGATACGCAGTATTTT	CSAPDGADTQYF
15	many	TRBV30	NA	TRBJ2-7	TGTGCCTGGAGTGTATCAATTGGGTTCTCCTACGAGCAGTACTTC	CAWSVSIGFSYEQYF
16	NA	TRBV11-2	TRBD1	TRBJ2-1	TGTGCCAGCAGCTTATTCGGGACAGGGGGCTACGATGAGCAGTTCTTC	CASSLFGTGGYDEQFF
15	NA	TRBV9	TRBD2	TRBJ2-2	TGTGCCAGCAGCGGGACTAGCGGGAACACCGGGGAGCTGTTTTTT	CASSGTSGNTGELFF
18	many	TRBV12-3/TRBV12-4	NA	TRBJ1-2	TGTGCCAGCAGTTTAGCCTTGACAAGGCCCGAAGCTAACTATGGCTACACCTTC	CASSLALTRPEANYGYTF
15	NA	TRBV20-1	TRBD2	TRBJ2-5	TGCAGTGCCAAAATTACCTCTAGCGGGAAAGAGACCCAGTACTTC	CSAKITSSGKETQYF
16	NA	TRBV4-3	NA	TRBJ1-3	TGCGCCAGCAGACAGGAAACAGGGATCTCTGGAGACACCATATATTTT	CASRQETGISGDTIYF
14	many	TRBV20-1	NA	TRBJ2-7	TGCAGTGCTCCTCGCCCCTCGGCCCGCTACGAGCAGTACTTC	CSAPRPSARYEQYF
15	NA	TRBV12-3/TRBV12-4	NA	TRBJ2-7	TGTGCCAGCAGTTCCGAGGCCAGGGCGAGCTACGGGCAGTACTTC	CASSSEARASYGQYF
16	NA	TRBV20-1	TRBD2	TRBJ2-2	TGCAGTGCTAAGCACGCGGGGGTATCGAACACCGGGGAGCTGTTTTTT	CSAKHAGVSNTGELFF
15	few	TRBV13	TRBD2	TRBJ2-7	TGTGCCAGCAGCTTAGGGACTAGCGTATCCTACGAGCAGTACTTC	CASSLGTSVSYEQYF
16	many	TRBV3-1	NA	TRBJ2-3	TGTGCCAGCAGCCAAGATGCGGGAAAGGGTACAGATACGCAGTATTTT	CASSQDAGKGTDTQYF